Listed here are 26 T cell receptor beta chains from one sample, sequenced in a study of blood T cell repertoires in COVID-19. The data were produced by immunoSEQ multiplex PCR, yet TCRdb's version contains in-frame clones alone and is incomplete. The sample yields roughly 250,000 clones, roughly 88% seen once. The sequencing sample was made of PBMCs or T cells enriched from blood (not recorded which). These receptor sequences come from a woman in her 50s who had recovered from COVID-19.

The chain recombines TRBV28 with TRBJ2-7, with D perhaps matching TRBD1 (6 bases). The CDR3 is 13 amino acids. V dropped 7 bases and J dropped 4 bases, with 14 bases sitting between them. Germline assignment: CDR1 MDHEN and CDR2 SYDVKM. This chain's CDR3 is CASNLRGSYEQYF. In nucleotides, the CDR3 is TGTGCCAGCAATCTGAGGGGGAGTTACGAGCAGTACTTC.

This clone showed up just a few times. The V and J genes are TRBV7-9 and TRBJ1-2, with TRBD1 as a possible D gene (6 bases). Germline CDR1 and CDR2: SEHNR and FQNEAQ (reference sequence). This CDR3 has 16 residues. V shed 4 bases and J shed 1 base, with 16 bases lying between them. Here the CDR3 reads CASSWGRQGSNYGYTF. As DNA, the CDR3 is TGTGCCAGCAGCTGGGGCAGGCAGGGGAGTAACTATGGCTACACCTTC.

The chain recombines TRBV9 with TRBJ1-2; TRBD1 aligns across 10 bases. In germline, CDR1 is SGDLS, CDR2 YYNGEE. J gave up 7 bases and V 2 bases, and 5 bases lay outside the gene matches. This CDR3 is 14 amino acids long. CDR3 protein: CASSVVTGGGGYTF. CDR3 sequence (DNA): TGTGCCAGCAGCGTCGTGACAGGGGGCGGTGGCTACACCTTC. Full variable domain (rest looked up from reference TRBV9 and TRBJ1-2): DSGVTQTPKHLITATGQRVTLRCSPRSGDLSVYWYQQSLDQGLQFLIQYYNGEERAKGNILERFSAQQFPDLHSELNLSSLELGDSALYFCASSVVTGGGGYTFGSGTRLTVV.

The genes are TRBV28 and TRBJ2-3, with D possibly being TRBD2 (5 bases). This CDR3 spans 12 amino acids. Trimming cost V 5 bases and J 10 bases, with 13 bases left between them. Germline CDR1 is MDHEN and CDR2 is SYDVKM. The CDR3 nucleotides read TGTGCCAGCAGTCCCCCTGAACTAGCGCAGTATTTT. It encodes CASSPPELAQYF.

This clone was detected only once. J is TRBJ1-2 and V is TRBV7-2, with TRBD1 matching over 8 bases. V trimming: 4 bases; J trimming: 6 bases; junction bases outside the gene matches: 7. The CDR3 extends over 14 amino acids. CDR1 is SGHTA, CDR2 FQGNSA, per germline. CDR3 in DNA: TGTGCCAGCAGCTCCCAGGGGGCAGGGGATGGCTACACCTTC. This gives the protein CASSSQGAGDGYTF.

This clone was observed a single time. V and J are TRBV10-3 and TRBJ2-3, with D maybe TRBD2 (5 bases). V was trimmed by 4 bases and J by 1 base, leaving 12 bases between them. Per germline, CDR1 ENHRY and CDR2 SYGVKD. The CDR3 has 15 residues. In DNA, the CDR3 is TGTGCCATCAGTGTGGTGGGCGGGCGCACAGATACGCAGTATTTT. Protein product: CAISVVGGRTDTQYF.

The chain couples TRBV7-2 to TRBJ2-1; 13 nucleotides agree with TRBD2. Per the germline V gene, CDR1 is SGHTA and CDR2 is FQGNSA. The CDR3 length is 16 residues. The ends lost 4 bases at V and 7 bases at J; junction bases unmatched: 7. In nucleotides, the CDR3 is TGTGCCAGCAGCTCCCGGACTAGCGGGAGTTTGAATGAGCAGTTCTTC. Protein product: CASSSRTSGSLNEQFF.

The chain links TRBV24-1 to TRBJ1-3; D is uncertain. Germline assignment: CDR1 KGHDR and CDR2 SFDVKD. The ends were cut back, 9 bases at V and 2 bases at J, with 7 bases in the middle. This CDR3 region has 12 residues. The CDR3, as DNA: TGTGCCACCCGCGGGGCTGGAAACACCATATATTTT. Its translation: CATRGAGNTIYF.

CDR3 in amino acids: CASSAGQGSGYTF. As DNA, the CDR3 is TGTGCCAGTAGTGCGGGACAGGGGAGCGGCTACACCTTC. The V gene is TRBV19, the J gene TRBJ1-2; 10 nucleotides agree with TRBD1. Looked up from germline, CDR1 is LNHDA and CDR2 is SQIVND (reference sequence). This CDR3 is built from 13 residues. V was pared by 5 bases and J by 8 bases, with 5 bases of the junction left unmatched.

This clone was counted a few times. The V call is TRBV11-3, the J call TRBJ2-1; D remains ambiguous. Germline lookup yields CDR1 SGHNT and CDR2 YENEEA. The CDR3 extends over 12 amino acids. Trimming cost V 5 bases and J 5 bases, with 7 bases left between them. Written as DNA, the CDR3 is TGTGCCAGCAGCCCTGTTGACAATGAGCAGTTCTTC. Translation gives CASSPVDNEQFF.

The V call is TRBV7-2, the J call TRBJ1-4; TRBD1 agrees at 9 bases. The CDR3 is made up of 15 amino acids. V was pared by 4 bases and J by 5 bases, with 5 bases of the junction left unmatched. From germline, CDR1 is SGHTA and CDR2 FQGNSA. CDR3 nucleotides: TGTGCCAGCAGCTCCAGGACAGGGGAAAATGAAAAACTGTTTTTT. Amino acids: CASSSRTGENEKLFF.

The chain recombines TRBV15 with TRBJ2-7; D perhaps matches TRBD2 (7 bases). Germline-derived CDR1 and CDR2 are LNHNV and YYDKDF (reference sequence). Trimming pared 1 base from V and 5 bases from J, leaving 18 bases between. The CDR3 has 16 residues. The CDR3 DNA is TGTGCCACCAGCAGAGTCGGGGGGCGGGACCCGCACGAGCAGTACTTC. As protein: CATSRVGGRDPHEQYF.

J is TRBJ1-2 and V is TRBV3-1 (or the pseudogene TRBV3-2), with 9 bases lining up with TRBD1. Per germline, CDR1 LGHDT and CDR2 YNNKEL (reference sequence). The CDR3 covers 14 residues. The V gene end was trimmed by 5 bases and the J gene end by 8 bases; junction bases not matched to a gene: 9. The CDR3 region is CASSKDRGGRGYTF. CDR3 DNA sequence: TGTGCCAGCAGCAAGGACAGGGGAGGCCGGGGCTACACCTTC.

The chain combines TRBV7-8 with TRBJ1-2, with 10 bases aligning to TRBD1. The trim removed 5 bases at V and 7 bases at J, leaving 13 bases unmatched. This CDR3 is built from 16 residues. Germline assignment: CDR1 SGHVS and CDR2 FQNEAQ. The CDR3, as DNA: TGTGCCAGCAGCGAATTCGTCCGACAGGGGGCCGGTGGCTACACCTTC. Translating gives CASSEFVRQGAGGYTF. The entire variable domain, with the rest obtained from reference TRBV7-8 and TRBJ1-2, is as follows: GAGVSQSPRYKVAKRGQDVALRCDPISGHVSLFWYQQALGQGPEFLTYFQNEAQLDKSGLPSDRFFAERPEGSVSTLKIQRTQQEDSAVYLCASSEFVRQGAGGYTFGSGTRLTVV.

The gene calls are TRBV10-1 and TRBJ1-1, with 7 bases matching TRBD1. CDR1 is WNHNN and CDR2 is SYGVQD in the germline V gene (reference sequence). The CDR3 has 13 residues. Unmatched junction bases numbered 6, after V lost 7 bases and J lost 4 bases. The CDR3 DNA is TGCGCCAGCACCCCACAGGGGAGCACTGAAGCTTTCTTT. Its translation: CASTPQGSTEAFF.

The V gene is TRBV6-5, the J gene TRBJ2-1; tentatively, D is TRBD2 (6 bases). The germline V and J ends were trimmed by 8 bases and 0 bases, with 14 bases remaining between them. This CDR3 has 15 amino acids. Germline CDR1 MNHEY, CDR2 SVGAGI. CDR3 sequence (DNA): TGTGCCAGCCGCGGGGCCCTTATCTCCTACAATGAGCAGTTCTTC. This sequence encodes CASRGALISYNEQFF.

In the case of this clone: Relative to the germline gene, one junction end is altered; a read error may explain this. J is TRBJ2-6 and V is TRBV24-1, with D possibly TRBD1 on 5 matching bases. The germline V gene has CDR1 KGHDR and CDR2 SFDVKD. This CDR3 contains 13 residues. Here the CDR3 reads CAARARGANVLTF. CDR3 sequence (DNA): TGTGCCGCCAGGGCTCGTGGGGCCAACGTCCTGACTTTC.

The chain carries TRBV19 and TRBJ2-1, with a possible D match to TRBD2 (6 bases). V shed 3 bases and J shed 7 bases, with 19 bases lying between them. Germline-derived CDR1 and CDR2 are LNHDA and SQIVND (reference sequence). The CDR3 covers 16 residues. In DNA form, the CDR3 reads TGTGCCAGTAGTATTCCATCGGGGGTAACTGGGAATGAGCAGTTCTTC. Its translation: CASSIPSGVTGNEQFF.

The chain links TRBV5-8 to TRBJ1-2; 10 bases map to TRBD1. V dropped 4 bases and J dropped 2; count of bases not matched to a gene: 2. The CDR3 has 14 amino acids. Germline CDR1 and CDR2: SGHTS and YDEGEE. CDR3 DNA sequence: TGTGCCAGCAGCCGGGGACAGGGGAACTATGGCTACACCTTC. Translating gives CASSRGQGNYGYTF. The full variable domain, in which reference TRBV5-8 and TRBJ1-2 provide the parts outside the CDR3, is EAGVTQSPTHLIKTRGQQATLRCSPISGHTSVYWYQQALGLGLQFLLWYDEGEERNRGNFPPRFSGRQFPNYSSELNVNALELEDSALYLCASSRGQGNYGYTFGSGTRLTVV.

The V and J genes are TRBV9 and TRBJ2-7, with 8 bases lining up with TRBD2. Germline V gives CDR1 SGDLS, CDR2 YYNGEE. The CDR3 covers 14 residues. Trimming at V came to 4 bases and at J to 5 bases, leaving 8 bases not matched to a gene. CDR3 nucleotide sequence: TGTGCCAGCAGCCCCCGGGAGGGCACCCACGAGCAGTACTTC. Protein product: CASSPREGTHEQYF. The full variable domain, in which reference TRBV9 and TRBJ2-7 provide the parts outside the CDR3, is DSGVTQTPKHLITATGQRVTLRCSPRSGDLSVYWYQQSLDQGLQFLIQYYNGEERAKGNILERFSAQQFPDLHSELNLSSLELGDSALYFCASSPREGTHEQYFGPGTRLTVT.

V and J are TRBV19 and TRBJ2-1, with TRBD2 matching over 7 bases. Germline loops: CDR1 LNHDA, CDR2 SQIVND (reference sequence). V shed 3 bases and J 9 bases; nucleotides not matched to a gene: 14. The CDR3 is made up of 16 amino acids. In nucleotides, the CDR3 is TGTGCCAGTAGTATGGGAGGGCGAGCTAGTCACACTGAGCAGTTCTTC. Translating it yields CASSMGGRASHTEQFF.

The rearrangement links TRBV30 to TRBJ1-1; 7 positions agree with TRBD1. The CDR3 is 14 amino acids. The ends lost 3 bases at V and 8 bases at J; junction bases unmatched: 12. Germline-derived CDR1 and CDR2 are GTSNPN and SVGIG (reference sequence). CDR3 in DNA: TGTGCCTGGAGCCTGACAGGGCGGCGAGGAGAAGCTTTCTTT. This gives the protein CAWSLTGRRGEAFF.

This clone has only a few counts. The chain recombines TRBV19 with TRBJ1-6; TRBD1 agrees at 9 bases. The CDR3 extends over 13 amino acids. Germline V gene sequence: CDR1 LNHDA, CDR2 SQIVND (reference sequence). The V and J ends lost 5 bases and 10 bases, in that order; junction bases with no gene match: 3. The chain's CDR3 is CASSRTGESPLHF. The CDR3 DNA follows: TGTGCCAGTAGTCGGACAGGGGAATCACCCCTCCACTTT.

The CDR3 DNA reads as TGTGCCAGCGAAACAGGTTCGGGCTATGGCTACACCTTC. Translated: CASETGSGYGYTF. The rearrangement joins TRBV28 to TRBJ1-2, with D possibly TRBD1 on 5 matching bases. The CDR3 contains 13 residues. Deletions cut 8 bases from V and 4 bases from J, with 14 bases between. Looked up from germline, CDR1 is MDHEN and CDR2 is SYDVKM.

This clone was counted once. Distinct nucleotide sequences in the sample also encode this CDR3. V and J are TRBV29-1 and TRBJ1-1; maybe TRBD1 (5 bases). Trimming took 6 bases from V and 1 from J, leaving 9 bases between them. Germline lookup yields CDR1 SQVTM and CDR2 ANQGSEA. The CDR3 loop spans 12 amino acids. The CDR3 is CSVGRGNTEAFF. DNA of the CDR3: TGCAGCGTAGGAAGGGGGAACACTGAAGCTTTCTTT.

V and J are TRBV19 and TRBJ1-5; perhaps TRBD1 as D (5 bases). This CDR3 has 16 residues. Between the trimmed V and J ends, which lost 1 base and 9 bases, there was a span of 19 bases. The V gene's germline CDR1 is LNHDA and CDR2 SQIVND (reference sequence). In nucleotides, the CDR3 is TGTGCCAGTAGTATAGGTGCAGGGTTGGGTCAGTGGCCCCAGCATTTT. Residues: CASSIGAGLGQWPQHF.